The clone carrying this TCR beta chain turned up a few times. Here immunoSEQ multiplex PCR was the method, and the copy in TCRdb shows in-frame clones only, minus some. This table has about 98,000 clones, 70% to 90% appearing once. Trimming cost V 5 bases and J 8 bases, with 21 bases left between them. The germline CDR1 and CDR2 sequences are SGHTA and FQGNSA. CDR3 length: 15 amino acids. This specimen comes from a study of OX40 agonist ivuxolimab in advanced cancers. The sequencing used CD4+ or CD8+ T cells sorted from blood, collected in a trial of the OX40 agonist ivuxolimab. This clonotype originated in an adult with an advanced solid tumor such as melanoma, head and neck, liver or kidney cancer. This rearrangement joins TRBV7-2 to TRBJ1-2; possibly TRBD1 for D (6 bases). This chain's CDR3 is CASSTYMSGALGYTF. In DNA, the CDR3 is TGTGCCAGCAGCACGTACATGTCGGGGGCCTTAGGCTACACCTTC.